This TCR beta chain emerged from a study of blood T cell repertoires in COVID-19. For the study at large: The origin of the acute and convalescent COVID-19 samples was the United States, Italy and Spain. PBMCs, B-cell-depleted T cells, or T cells were the source of the cDNA or gDNA that made up the material.

Sequencing used immunoSEQ multiplex PCR; TCRdb keeps in-frame clones, though not all of them. Of under 300,000 clones listed, 80% to 90% are singletons. This clone was seen once. CDR1 and CDR2 (germline): DFQATT, SNEGSKA (reference sequence). The ends were cut back, 3 bases at V and 4 bases at J, with 19 bases in the middle. This CDR3 has 15 residues. This clonotype originated in an older woman with acute or convalescent COVID-19. Sequenced: peripheral blood. The chain couples TRBV20-1 to TRBJ2-7, with a possible D match to TRBD2 (7 bases). CDR3 DNA sequence: TGCAGTGCTAGTCCATGGGGCGGGGGCTCGTACGAGCAGTACTTC. Its protein is CSASPWGGGSYEQYF.